This TCR beta chain was recovered during a study of cytomegalovirus exposure and HLA in healthy donors (dated by TCRdb to the late 2010s). About the full investigation: According to an earlier analysis of around 600 of the donors, about 190 million T cells yielded roughly 110 million unique TCR beta sequences and 276 Gb of sequence data. The study aimed to test whether signatures of past pathogen exposure could be identified by cataloging public T cell receptors. Of the approximately 400 genotyped donors, roughly 80% fell in the genetic ancestry cluster associated with self-reported Caucasian donors. The study combined high-throughput TCR immunosequencing, statistical association of individual TCRs with disease status, and machine learning to predict cytomegalovirus infection status. An earlier analysis of 587 of the donors used high-throughput TCR beta sequencing to judge whether each TCR beta V gene segment behaved as functional or pseudogenic. An early release that covered around 590 HLA-typed donors contained about 300 gigabases of sequencing data and around 85 million unique TCR sequences. A later analysis re-analyzed previously published TCR beta repertoires from 550 to 700 donors and added high-resolution HLA genotyping to study TCR occurrence patterns. Typing coverage differed by locus: A, B, C, DRB1 and DQB1 were typed in about 620-630 donors, DQA1 in about 560, DPA1 in some 600, and DPB1 in just under 480. The later analysis used no new phenotypic data to find candidate immune exposures, relying instead on TCR beta sequences and their occurrence across donors. A later genetic analysis took genome-wide SNP genotypes for about three fifths of the 666 donors and used that subset as a discovery cohort. Alongside the repertoire data, information on donor age, sex, ethnicity and CMV serostatus was compiled. A few DR-DQ haplotypes were treated as single units for association and clustering because of strong linkage in the cohort. The study profiled the T cell repertoires of under 850 subjects by immunosequencing and related them to cytomegalovirus serostatus. Every discovery cohort repertoire had been produced on one sequencing platform. On average, roughly 240,000 unique TCR beta nucleotide sequences were sequenced per donor among 350 to 400 genotyped donors of the cohort, with about 17% of those sequences being non-productive. Class I and class II HLA loci were covered by the typing at four-digit resolution. A separate validation cohort of roughly 120 different subjects was used in addition to the approximately 640-subject first cohort.

Broader findings and caveats from the paper: Sequencing depth was assumed to be roughly uniform across donors in the presence/absence analyses, though that assumption may not hold. The study listed 150 to 200 TCR beta chains as associated with cytomegalovirus. The classifier was reported to diagnose cytomegalovirus status with high specificity and sensitivity in both the original and validation cohorts. Compared with equally common non-associated chains, HLA-associated TCR beta chains in a later analysis were more clonally expanded and had lower generation probabilities. An earlier analysis of approximately 530 of the donors showed that most TCR beta V segments appeared in productive rearrangements either about 87% or about 30% of the time, which broadly matched IMGT annotations. A few of the identified cytomegalovirus-associated TCR beta chains were confirmed in vitro to be specific for cytomegalovirus antigens. Compared with the approximately 700-donor mean, donors in an Asian-associated ancestry cluster had fewer N-insertions in productive TCRs, according to a later genetic analysis. CMV serostatus was the only immune exposure information available for the cohort. In a later analysis, TCR association rates were found to vary across HLA loci, with the most associated TCRs seen for DRB1 alleles and the fewest for HLA-C alleles. In a later genetic analysis, a missense DCLRE1C variant was associated with V-gene and J-gene trimming of TCR beta chains, and the association was replicated in an independent cohort. Some IMGT-functional V segments, including TRBV6-2 and TRBV6-3, could not be told apart with the 87-base-pair reads, so those segments were excluded. According to the authors, the approach could potentially be generalized to other disease states and immunological phenotypes. Across donors, most TCR sequences were observed very rarely, whereas some public TCRs were present in many individuals. A group of highly shared sequence variants was considered likely to be a technical artifact of the sequencing pipeline. Assigning TCR associations to individual alleles was difficult when HLA alleles, especially DR and DQ, strongly co-occurred. In a later analysis, most CMV-associated TCR beta chains were found to appear HLA-restricted, with HLA associations seemingly driven largely by CMV exposure. The cohort was sequenced for TCR beta chains only, and without alpha or paired-chain data the features that could be detected were limited. Linkage disequilibrium might explain the correlated functional status among segregating V segments, but an unknown experimental factor could not be ruled out. Because counts were too low, about 17 rarely observed V segments, including chromosome 9 orphons, were excluded from the earlier analysis of several hundred of the donors. Because HLA typing was unavailable for some donors at each locus, only the typed subset was used in association tests. A further reported finding was that TCR beta sequences accurately predicted the HLA-A and HLA-B alleles for most subjects in the first cohort. Specific HLA alleles were associated with 16,951 TCR beta sequences at a false discovery rate of 0.05 in a later analysis. A later analysis reported that several top co-occurrence clusters appeared linked to parvovirus B19, influenza, CMV and Epstein-Barr virus.

Comments on this clone: The target of this receptor is not known. Per-base quality was not reported, and no clone a single base away is much larger than it.

The cohort was made up of 666 healthy bone marrow donors. All cohort members were sampled while nominally healthy, although unrecorded immune exposures were likely present. The donor was CMV seronegative and belonged to the group of roughly 330 seronegative cohort members. A peripheral blood sample was provided by each donor, and peripheral blood mononuclear cells were used for TCR beta sequencing. Genomic DNA extraction from the blood cell samples was performed with the Qiagen DNeasy Blood Extraction Kit. V and J are trimmed by 4 bases and 8 bases, and the gene matches miss 3 bases of the junction. Per the germline V gene, SGHTA is the CDR1 and FQGNSA is the CDR2. The CDR3 numbers 14 residues from cysteine through phenylalanine. The DNA shown is the 42-base CDR3, in frame from base 1. The receptor library was made with the immunoSEQ multiplex PCR assay. The multiplex PCR relied on a mix of 60 forward primers for TCR Vbeta segments and 13 reverse primers for TCR Jbeta segments. Amplification of the CDR3 region of rearranged TCR beta genes was performed with a multiplex PCR assay on genomic DNA. On the Illumina HiSeq System, the amplified TCR beta libraries were sequenced as 87-base-pair reads. The source study handled its data this way. In a later analysis, 70 million to 95 million unique TCR beta chains were counted across the 650 to 700 repertoires, and roughly 11 million of these chains were shared by at least two donors. A nearest-neighbor algorithm error-corrected the raw reads and collapsed the reads into unique sequences, merging closely related sequences to remove PCR and sequencing errors. To assign V, D and J gene segments, CDR3 sequences were aligned to IMGT reference sequences. For a sequence to be retained, at least a six-nucleotide match to both a V gene segment and a J gene segment was required. A rearrangement counted as productive if the CDR3 had no stop codons and remained in frame with V and J, and every other rearrangement counted as non-productive. CDR3 was defined according to IMGT convention as the region running from the second conserved V-encoded cysteine to the conserved J-encoded phenylalanine. The earlier analysis of 587 of the donors excluded sequences that lacked an unambiguous match to a single V gene segment. An earlier analysis of 450 to 650 of the donors called V segments functional above 56.7% productive rearrangements and segregating when the between-donor standard deviation exceeded 5%. A statistical classification framework was built to diagnose cytomegalovirus status from the catalog of TCR beta chain sequences. A later analysis assigned V and J genes by comparing TCR nucleotide sequences with IMGT/GENE-DB human TR gene sequences. In a later analysis, CDR3 sequences and most-parsimonious VDJ recombination scenarios were assigned using the TCRdist pipeline. In a later analysis, every TCR beta chain was defined by the combination of its CDR3 amino acid sequence and its V-gene family, and reads without a unique V-gene family were dropped. A later analysis removed several hundred highly shared, low-generation-probability nucleotide sequences to deal with suspected cross-contamination and a sequencing artifact. In a later analysis, a clonal expansion index for each public chain was calculated from normalized within-repertoire ranks of inferred template counts. In a later analysis, generation probabilities were computed with a VDJ recombination model fitted to out-of-frame rearrangements, and the resulting probabilities were checked against IGoR. In a later analysis, hypergeometric tests were used to score TCR-TCR, TCR-HLA and TCR-CMV co-occurrence, with a repertoire-size bias correction applied to TCR pairs. In a later analysis, false discovery rates were estimated by permuting HLA or CMV assignments 20 times. In a later analysis, co-occurring TCRs were grouped using DBSCAN, with TCRdist sequence similarity added in when clustering inside HLA-allele-positive subsets. For co-occurrence clustering, repertoires with fewer than 30,000 or more than 120,000 public chains were excluded, along with several repertoires with anomalous nucleotide sharing. The clones in this table, taken by TCRdb from immuneACCESS, are in-frame only. Not every clone is retained; where verified, under half of the shortfall comes from an unresolved V gene, and the cause of the rest is unknown. The D gene and trimming were derived from the DNA, and the V and J assignments and clone size from that table. Recorded for this sample are tens of thousands of clones; 55% to 80% of them occurred a single time. The biggest ten clones account for 3% of the sample.

Material: PBMCs. The sequence came from a woman in her forties or fifties in good health and CMV-seronegative. The receptor chain draws on TRBV7-2 and TRBJ1-4; 11 junctional bases match TRBD1. The bases read TGTGCCAGCAGCTCGGGACAGGGGGTCGAAAAACTGTTTTTT. The encoded protein is CASSSGQGVEKLFF.